This TCR beta chain derives from a study of post-analysis software for immune sequencing data. The wider study: The courses of disease that were included comprised relapsing-remitting, secondary progressive and progressive-relapsing multiple sclerosis.

Study-wide points: Patients carried four or five TRBV segments more frequently than controls did, and TRBV5-6, TRBV5-1 and TRBV20-1 were among them. Versus controls, multiple sclerosis patients showed significantly lower diversity (normalized Chao1).

Between the trimmed V and J ends, which lost 2 bases and 5 bases, there was a span of 7 bases. Germline-derived CDR1 and CDR2 are DFQATT and SNEGSKA (reference sequence). The CDR3 runs 12 residues. The authors incorporated unique molecular identifiers into the TCR beta cDNA libraries. TCRdb passed the PCR reads through MiXCR, listing each CDR3 protein once. In the table there are 650,000 to 850,000 distinct CDR3 sequences, about 57% of which are singletons. As for this clonotype: Its target is unknown.

The specimen sequenced was blood. The clonotype comes from a girl aged 10-17 years with multiple sclerosis. The chain recombines TRBV20-1 with TRBJ2-1; D remains ambiguous. The CDR3 bases are TGCAGTGCTAGATCGCTTCACAATGAGCAGTTCTTC. It encodes CSARSLHNEQFF.